Below are 7 T cell receptor beta chains sequenced from a single sample in a study of blood T cell repertoires in COVID-19. The data were produced by immunoSEQ multiplex PCR, yet TCRdb's version contains in-frame clones alone and is incomplete. Among roughly 400,000 clones, 75% to 90% were seen once, and the ten largest hold around 1.1%. The sample was PBMCs or T cells enriched from blood (not recorded which). These receptors were collected from a man aged 25 to 40 who had recovered from COVID-19.

The V call is TRBV5-6, the J call TRBJ2-7; a weak D match, TRBD1 (5 bases). Per germline, CDR1 SGHDT and CDR2 YYEEEE. The V end was cut by 0 bases, the J end by 5 bases, with 6 bases between. This CDR3 has 12 amino acids. As DNA, the CDR3 is TGTGCCAGCAGCTTGGGACAGAACGAGCAGTACTTC. Protein sequence: CASSLGQNEQYF.

The rearrangement links TRBV19 to TRBJ1-4, with no clear D. Trimming cost V 9 bases and J 4 bases, with 15 bases left between them. This CDR3 region has 14 residues. Germline CDR1 is LNHDA and CDR2 is SQIVND (reference sequence). DNA of the CDR3: TGTGCCAGCCGTTACGGGAGGATTAATGAAAAACTGTTTTTT. This codes for CASRYGRINEKLFF.

This clone was seen at least ten times. V gene TRBV30 combines with J gene TRBJ1-1, with no clear D. The V end lost 8 bases, the J end lost 2 bases, and 12 bases lay between the germline ends. Germline V lookup: CDR1 GTSNPN, CDR2 SVGIG (reference sequence). The length of the CDR3 is 12 residues. DNA for the CDR3: TGTGCCCTCGGACTCTATAACACTGAAGCTTTCTTT. Protein product: CALGLYNTEAFF.

The V gene is TRBV7-3, the J gene TRBJ2-7; 9 nucleotides match TRBD1. The CDR3 is 16 amino acids. Germline trimming cut 5 bases from V and 3 bases from J; bases unmatched to any gene: 11. CDR1 is SGHTA, CDR2 FQGTGA, per germline. For the CDR3, the DNA is TGTGCCAGCAGCCCCCAGGCCGGGACAGGGAGCTACGAGCAGTACTTC. It encodes CASSPQAGTGSYEQYF.

This chain links TRBV18 with TRBJ1-2, with D possibly TRBD1 on 6 matching bases. Germline loops: CDR1 KGHSH, CDR2 LQKENI. The CDR3 is 14 amino acids. The V and J ends lost 0 bases and 8 bases respectively, with 13 bases between them. The CDR3 nucleotides are TGTGCCAGCTCACCACCGTCAGGGGACGGAGGCTACACCTTC. Its translation is CASSPPSGDGGYTF.

This clone has a single count. V usage is TRBV28 and J usage is TRBJ2-3, with 7 bases that match TRBD1. The V gene's germline CDR1 is MDHEN and CDR2 SYDVKM. V dropped 3 bases and J dropped 6; count of bases not matched to a gene: 12. The CDR3 is 16 amino acids. The CDR3 region has the DNA TGTGCCAGCAGTTTCTGGGGCAGGGGGTCCGTGGATACGCAGTATTTT. It specifies CASSFWGRGSVDTQYF.

This rearrangement joins TRBV3-1 (or the pseudogene TRBV3-2) to TRBJ1-2, with 8 nucleotides matching TRBD1. CDR1 is LGHDT, CDR2 YNNKEL, per germline (reference sequence). Trimming removed 1 base from V and 9 bases from J; junction bases left unmatched: 4. The CDR3 is 13 amino acids. The chain's CDR3 is CASSQGGQARYTF. In DNA, the CDR3 is TGTGCCAGCAGCCAAGGGGGACAGGCGCGCTACACCTTC.